This TCR beta chain was sequenced in a study of blood T cell repertoires in COVID-19 (dated by TCRdb to the early 2020s). Context from the whole study: The collaborator samples originated in the United States, Italy and Spain and spanned the acute and convalescent phases of COVID-19. The dataset comprised deeply sampled blood TCRbeta repertoires from subjects exposed to, actively infected with, or recovered from COVID-19. Samples were obtained from the ongoing ImmuneRACE study (first 160 participants) and from roughly 1,300 subjects provided by 6 global collaborators. The repertoires were made available in a free public database intended to serve as a resource for research on the immune response to SARS-CoV-2. Sample metadata almost always included a de-identified subject ID, COVID-19 status, age in years and sex. Where HLA class I and class II types were available, the types were taken from metadata supplied by the sample provider, not from assay-based typing. The prospective study material was composed of cDNA or gDNA derived from T cells, B-cell-depleted T cells, or PBMCs. Results the study describes overall, beyond this receptor: The amount of clinical and demographic metadata varied by source and participant and was provided uncurated.

This clone occurred a few times. Its recognized antigen is unknown. One base away there is no much larger clone; base qualities are not given. One collaborating source in Seattle enrolled patients while the patients were actively infected and followed the patients over time throughout the course of disease. The collaborating institutions used their own protocols to collect whole blood in K2EDTA tubes. For TCRbeta analysis, collaborators shipped samples as frozen whole blood, isolated PBMCs, or DNA extracted from either of those sample types. The CDR3, from cysteine to phenylalanine, totals 13 residues. Only the CDR3 DNA stays, 39 bases, in frame from base 1. According to the germline V gene, CDR1 reads SGHDT and CDR2 reads YYEEEE. V loses 7 bases, J loses 9 bases, and the germline ends lie 17 bases apart. TCRbeta CDR3 regions were amplified from genomic DNA using the immunoSEQ Assay, a bias-controlled multiplex PCR. The original pipeline was this. The number of nucleated cells in each sample was estimated by amplification of reference gene primers within the assay. To quantify the absolute abundance of each unique TCRbeta CDR3 rearrangement, sequence reads were collapsed and filtered. Productive Simpson clonality was computed per sample as the square root of Simpson's diversity index over productive rearrangements. Sourced from immuneACCESS, this table was stored by TCRdb with only in-frame sequences that have V and J called. A share of the clones is absent; for the studies checked, an unresolved V gene accounts for under half, and the remainder has no known explanation. The V and J calls and clone size come from that table; D and trimming were worked out from the DNA. In this sample the table shows 360,000 or so clones, roughly nine tenths of which occur a single time. Jointly, the top ten make up about 3.9% of the sample.

The sample taken for sequencing was peripheral blood. The TCR comes from a woman aged 60-70 years with COVID-19, enrolled during active disease. The V gene is TRBV5-6 and the J gene is TRBJ2-1; a tentative D match to TRBD1 spans 5 bases. This receptor carries the CDR3 CASVVLGASEQFF. The sequenced DNA: TGTGCCAGCGTAGTCTTAGGGGCTAGTGAGCAGTTCTTC.